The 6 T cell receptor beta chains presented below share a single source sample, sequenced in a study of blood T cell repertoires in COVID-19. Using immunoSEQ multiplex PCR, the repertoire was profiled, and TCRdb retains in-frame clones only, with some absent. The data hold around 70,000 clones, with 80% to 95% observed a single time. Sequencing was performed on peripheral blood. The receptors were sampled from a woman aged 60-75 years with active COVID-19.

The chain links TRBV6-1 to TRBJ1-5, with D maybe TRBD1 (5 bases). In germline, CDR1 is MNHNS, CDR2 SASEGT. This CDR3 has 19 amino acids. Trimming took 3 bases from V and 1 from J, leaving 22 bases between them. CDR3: CASSEGWGGMATSNQPQHF. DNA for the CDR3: TGTGCCAGCAGTGAGGGGTGGGGGGGAATGGCGACGAGCAATCAGCCCCAGCATTTT.

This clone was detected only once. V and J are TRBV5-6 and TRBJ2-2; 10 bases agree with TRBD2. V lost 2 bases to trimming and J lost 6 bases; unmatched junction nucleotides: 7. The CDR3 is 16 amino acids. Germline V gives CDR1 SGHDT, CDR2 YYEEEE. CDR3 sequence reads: CASSFLAGVGAGELFF. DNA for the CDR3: TGTGCCAGCAGCTTTCTAGCGGGAGTAGGGGCCGGGGAGCTGTTTTTT.

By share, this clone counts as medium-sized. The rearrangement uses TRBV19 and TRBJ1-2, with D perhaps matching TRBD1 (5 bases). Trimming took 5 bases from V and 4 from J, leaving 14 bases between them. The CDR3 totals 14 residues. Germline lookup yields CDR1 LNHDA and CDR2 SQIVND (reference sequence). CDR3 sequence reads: CASSPAHGGYGYTF. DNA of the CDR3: TGTGCCAGTAGTCCAGCACACGGGGGCTATGGCTACACCTTC.

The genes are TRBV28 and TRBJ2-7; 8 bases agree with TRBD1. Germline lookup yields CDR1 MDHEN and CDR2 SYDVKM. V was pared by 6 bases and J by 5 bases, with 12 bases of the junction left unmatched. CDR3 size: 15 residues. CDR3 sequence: CASSLTGGVPDEQYF. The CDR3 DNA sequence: TGTGCCAGCAGCCTAACAGGGGGTGTTCCTGACGAGCAGTACTTC.

Written as DNA, the CDR3 is TGTGCCAGCAGTTCCTACTACGAGCAGTACTTC. Translation: CASSSYYEQYF. V and J are TRBV27 and TRBJ2-7; D not certain. Germline V gene lookup returns CDR1 MNHEY and CDR2 SMNVEV (reference sequence). The V gene lost 4 bases and the J gene lost 3 bases, with 4 bases spanning the gap. The CDR3 covers 11 residues.

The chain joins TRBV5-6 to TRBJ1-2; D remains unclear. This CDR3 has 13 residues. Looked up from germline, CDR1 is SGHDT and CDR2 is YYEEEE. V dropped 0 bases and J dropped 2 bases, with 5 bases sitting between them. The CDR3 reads CASSLATNYGYTF. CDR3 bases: TGTGCCAGCAGCTTGGCCACAAACTATGGCTACACCTTC.